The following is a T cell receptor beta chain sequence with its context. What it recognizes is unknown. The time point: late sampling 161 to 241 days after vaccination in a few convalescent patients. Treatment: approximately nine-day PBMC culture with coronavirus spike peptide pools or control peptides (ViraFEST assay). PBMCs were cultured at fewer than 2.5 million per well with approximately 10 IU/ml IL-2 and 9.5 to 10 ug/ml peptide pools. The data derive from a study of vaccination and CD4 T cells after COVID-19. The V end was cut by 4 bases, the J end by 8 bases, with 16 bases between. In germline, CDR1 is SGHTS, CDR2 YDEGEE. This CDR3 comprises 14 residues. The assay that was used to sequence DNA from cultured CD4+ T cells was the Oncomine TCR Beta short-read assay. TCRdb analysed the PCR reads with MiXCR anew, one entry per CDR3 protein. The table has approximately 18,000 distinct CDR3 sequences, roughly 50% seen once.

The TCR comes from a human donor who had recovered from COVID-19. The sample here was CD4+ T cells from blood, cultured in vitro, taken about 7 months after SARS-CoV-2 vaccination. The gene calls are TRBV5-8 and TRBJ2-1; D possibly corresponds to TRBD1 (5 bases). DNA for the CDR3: TGTGCCAGCAGCCCCGAACTGCTCAGGGATGAGCAGTTCTTC. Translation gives CASSPELLRDEQFF.